Listed below are T cell receptor beta chains from one sample, sequenced in a study of STAT5B mutations in CD4+ large granular lymphocyte leukemia. Measured with immunoSEQ multiplex PCR; TCRdb has only the in-frame clones, and not every one. The sample carries about 33,000 clones, approximately 90% recorded once. Material for sequencing was CD4+ T cells from blood buffy coats. The receptors here all came from a human donor in good health. The CDR3 runs from the conserved cysteine through the conserved F or W. D genes are given only for firm matches. Size values are once, few and many counts, or a class for expanded clones, and some rows have none.

TRBD2 | TRBJ2-7 | TRBV5-1 | - | 13 | TGCGCCAGCAGCCCGGGGGGAGGGGTCGAGCAGTACTTC | CASSPGGGVEQYF
- | TRBJ2-2 | TRBV7-2 | - | 13 | TGTGCCAGCAGCCCCGACAGAGTCGGGGAGCTGTTTTTT | CASSPDRVGELFF
- | TRBJ1-5 | TRBV7-9 | - | 18 | TGTGCCAGCAGCTTAGGCGGGGTGCCGGGGTTGGAGGATCAGCCCCAGCATTTT | CASSLGGVPGLEDQPQHF
- | TRBJ2-7 | TRBV20-1 | - | 11 | TGCAGTGCTAGTCCGTTACACGAGCAGTACTTC | CSASPLHEQYF
- | TRBJ2-7 | TRBV5-6 | - | 15 | TGTGCCAGCAGCTTGGCCGGGACTGTCACCTACGAGCAGTACTTC | CASSLAGTVTYEQYF
- | TRBJ2-7 | TRBV2 | - | 12 | TGTGCCAGCGGAGGACGTCAGTACGAGCAGTACTTC | CASGGRQYEQYF
- | TRBJ2-7 | TRBV5-1 | once | 15 | TGCGCCAGCAGCTCTGTACCGGGACCCGTCTACGAGCAGTACTTC | CASSSVPGPVYEQYF
- | TRBJ2-7 | TRBV10-2 | - | 13 | TGCGCCAGCAGTGTCCTACTACTGAACGAGCAGTACTTC | CASSVLLLNEQYF
TRBD2 | TRBJ2-2 | TRBV4-2 | - | 17 | TGTGCCAGCAGCCAAGCTAGCGGGAGAGTGAACACCGGGGAGCTGTTTTTT | CASSQASGRVNTGELFF
- | TRBJ2-6 | TRBV6-5 | - | 16 | TGTGCCAGCAGTTACAGGACGGGCTCTGGGGCCAACGTCCTGACTTTC | CASSYRTGSGANVLTF
- | TRBJ1-5 | TRBV7-8 | - | 16 | TGTGCCAGCAGCCAAATCTCAGGGTTAAGCAATCAGCCCCAGCATTTT | CASSQISGLSNQPQHF
TRBD1 | TRBJ2-6 | TRBV29-1 | - | 16 | TGCAGCGTTTTCCGGGACAGGGACTCTGGGGCCAACGTCCTGACTTTC | CSVFRDRDSGANVLTF
- | TRBJ2-7 | TRBV6-5 | - | 11 | TGTGCCAGCAGTTACTCGAATATAGAGTTCTTC | CASSYSNIEFF
TRBD1 | TRBJ1-2 | TRBV9 | - | 14 | TGTGCCAGCAGCGGCCGACAGGGGGCGGGTGGCTACACCTTC | CASSGRQGAGGYTF
TRBD1 | TRBJ2-7 | TRBV29-1 | - | 15 | TGCAGCGTTGCGCCGGGACAGGGGGACCCGTGGGAGCAGTACTTC | CSVAPGQGDPWEQYF
TRBD1 | TRBJ2-3 | TRBV9 | - | 15 | TGTGCCAGCAGCGTCGGGACAGGGGGCACAGATACGCAGTATTTT | CASSVGTGGTDTQYF
TRBD1 | TRBJ1-2 | TRBV6-6 | - | 14 | TGTGCCAGCAACGGACAGGGAAGTATCTATGGCTACACCTTC | CASNGQGSIYGYTF
- | TRBJ2-5 | TRBV29-1 | - | 12 | TGCAGCGTTACAGAGGGACAAGAGACCCAGTACTTC | CSVTEGQETQYF
- | TRBJ1-2 | TRBV6-6 | - | 14 | TGTGCCAGCCATGCCGCTGGGGTTCCCTATGGCTACACCTTC | CASHAAGVPYGYTF
TRBD2 | TRBJ2-1 | TRBV11-2 | few | 15 | TGTGCCAGCAGTCCTAGCGGGAGCTCCTACAATGAGCAGTTCTTC | CASSPSGSSYNEQFF
- | TRBJ2-1 | TRBV6-6 | - | 15 | TGTGCCAGCAGTTACTCGGTGGCGCGGGGCAATGAGCAGTTCTTC | CASSYSVARGNEQFF
TRBD2 | TRBJ2-3 | TRBV2 | once | 13 | TGTGCCAGCAGTTTAGCGGGAGACGATACGCAGTATTTT | CASSLAGDDTQYF
TRBD1 | TRBJ2-1 | TRBV4-1 | - | 16 | TGCGCCAGCAGCCACCGTTACCGGGACAGGGTTGATGAGCAGTTCTTC | CASSHRYRDRVDEQFF
- | TRBJ1-6 | TRBV15 | - | 13 | TGTGCCACCAGCAAAGACTGGGATTCACCCCTCCACTTT | CATSKDWDSPLHF
- | TRBJ1-2 | TRBV6-6 | - | 11 | TGTGCCAGCAGTTACGTGGATGGCTACACCTTC | CASSYVDGYTF
- | TRBJ2-7 | TRBV7-2 | - | 14 | TGTGCCAGCAGCTTAGTCTCTAGCCGGTACGAGCAGTACTTC | CASSLVSSRYEQYF
TRBD1 | TRBJ1-2 | TRBV10-3 | - | 13 | TGTGCCATCAGCGAGGGACAGGGTCATAGCTACACCTTC | CAISEGQGHSYTF
TRBD1 | TRBJ1-4 | TRBV6-1 | - | 15 | TGTGCCAGCAGTGGGTGGACAGGGGGCTATGAAAAACTGTTTTTT | CASSGWTGGYEKLFF
- | TRBJ2-7 | TRBV7-9 | - | 14 | TGTGCCAGCAGCTCCAGTCAGATGGGGTACTGGCAGTACTTC | CASSSSQMGYWQYF
- | TRBJ1-5 | TRBV19 | - | 14 | TGTGCCACTAAAAAGGATGGGGATTTACAGCCCCAGCATTTT | CATKKDGDLQPQHF
TRBD1 | TRBJ2-2 | TRBV15 | - | 16 | TGTGCCACCAGCAGATCCGGGACAGGGGATACCGGGGAGCTGTTTTTT | CATSRSGTGDTGELFF
- | TRBJ2-5 | TRBV29-1 | - | 12 | TGCAGCGCCACGACAGCGCAAGAGACCCAGTACTTC | CSATTAQETQYF
- | TRBJ1-1 | TRBV5-8 | - | 13 | TGTGCCAGCAGCTTGGACAGGGACACTGAAGCTTTCTTT | CASSLDRDTEAFF
- | TRBJ1-2 | TRBV28 | - | 15 | TGTGCCAGCAGTAAGGCGGACAGAGCCCCAGGAGGCTACACCTTC | CASSKADRAPGGYTF
- | TRBJ1-2 | TRBV6-6 | - | 14 | TGTGCCAGCAGTTACTCTGGGACATCGGATGGCTACACCTTC | CASSYSGTSDGYTF
- | TRBJ2-4 | TRBV2 | - | 15 | TGTGCCAGCAGTGAAGGTCAGATAGCCAAAAACATTCAGTACTTC | CASSEGQIAKNIQYF
TRBD2 | TRBJ2-7 | TRBV7-2 | - | 17 | TGTGCCAGCAGCTTCCTTGTTGGGAGCGGGAGGAGCTACGAGCAGTACTTC | CASSFLVGSGRSYEQYF
- | TRBJ2-2 | TRBV29-1 | - | 13 | TGCAGCGGAAGGGGACAGAACACCGGGGAGCTGTTTTTT | CSGRGQNTGELFF
- | TRBJ1-2 | TRBV7-9 | - | 13 | TGTGCCAGCAGCCGGGACAATCTCTATGGCTACACCTTC | CASSRDNLYGYTF
TRBD1 | TRBJ1-5 | TRBV19 | few | 16 | TGTGCCAGTAGTATAGAGGCCGGGACAGGGGATCAGCCCCAGCATTTT | CASSIEAGTGDQPQHF
- | TRBJ2-1 | TRBV18 | - | 13 | TGTGCCAGCTCACCCGGGAGATACAATGAGCAGTTCTTC | CASSPGRYNEQFF
- | TRBJ2-1 | TRBV29-1 | few | 11 | TGCAGCGTTGGTCTAGCGTTTGAGCAGTTCTTC | CSVGLAFEQFF
- | TRBJ2-5 | TRBV12-2 | - | 17 | TGTGCAAGTCGCTTAGTCTGGGGGGACGGGGAACAAGAGACCCAGTACTTC | CASRLVWGDGEQETQYF
TRBD1 | TRBJ2-5 | TRBV19 | few | 15 | TGTGCCAGTAGTAATATCGGGACAGGACAAGAGACCCAGTACTTC | CASSNIGTGQETQYF
- | TRBJ2-7 | TRBV5-1 | - | 12 | TGCGCCAGCAGTCGAACGGGTTACGAGCAGTACTTC | CASSRTGYEQYF
- | TRBJ1-2 | TRBV7-6 | - | 14 | TGTGCCAGCAGCTCCCCGGGGGCAGATTATGGCTACACCTTC | CASSSPGADYGYTF
TRBD1 | TRBJ2-7 | TRBV5-1 | few | 14 | TGCGCCAGCAGCTCAGGACAGGGGAACTACGAGCAGTACTTC | CASSSGQGNYEQYF
TRBD2 | TRBJ2-7 | TRBV4-3 | - | 15 | TGCGCCAGCAGCCATGCGACTAGCGGGAGTTACGAGCAGTACTTC | CASSHATSGSYEQYF
- | TRBJ2-3 | TRBV4-3 | - | 15 | TGCGCCAGCAGCTTGACTGGAGATAGCACAGATACGCAGTATTTT | CASSLTGDSTDTQYF
TRBD1 | TRBJ1-2 | TRBV28 | once | 17 | TGTGCCAGTAGCAGTTTAAGGGGACAGGCCCCTAACTATGGCTACACCTTC | CASSSLRGQAPNYGYTF
- | TRBJ2-5 | TRBV21-1 | - | 15 | TGTGCCAGCAGCAAAGAGTGGGACAGTCAAGAGACCCAGTACTTC | CASSKEWDSQETQYF
TRBD2 | TRBJ2-7 | TRBV5-4 | once | 15 | TGTGCCAGCAGCCTCCCTACTAGCGATCCTCCCGAGCAGTACTTC | CASSLPTSDPPEQYF
- | TRBJ1-2 | TRBV15 | few | 15 | TGTGCCACCAGCAGAGTGCCGGGTCGGAACTATGGCTACACCTTC | CATSRVPGRNYGYTF
- | TRBJ2-7 | TRBV5-4 | - | 17 | TGTGCCAGCAGCTTACCGGTCCAAGGGTCGTTTGAGAGCGAGCAGTACTTC | CASSLPVQGSFESEQYF
- | TRBJ1-2 | TRBV11-2 | - | 13 | TGTGCCAGCAGCTTGGGACGGGCCTATGGCTACACCTTC | CASSLGRAYGYTF
TRBD2 | TRBJ2-7 | TRBV23-1 | - | 16 | TGCGCCAGCCTCCCCGGACTAGCGGGAGGGCCAGGCGAGCAGTACTTC | CASLPGLAGGPGEQYF
- | TRBJ1-2 | TRBV20-1 | few | 10 | TGCAGTGCTCCCCGGGATGGCTACACCTTC | CSAPRDGYTF
- | TRBJ1-2 | TRBV25-1 | - | 16 | TGTGCCAGCAGTGGAAACCCGGGGCGAACTAACTATGGCTACACCTTC | CASSGNPGRTNYGYTF
- | TRBJ2-2 | TRBV6-5 | once | 15 | TGTGCCAGCAGTTACCATGGGTTGAACACCGGGGAGCTGTTTTTT | CASSYHGLNTGELFF
- | TRBJ2-3 | TRBV10-3 | - | 14 | TGTGCCATCAGTGAGTCGACTAGCACAGATACGCAGTATTTT | CAISESTSTDTQYF